Presented here are 7 T cell receptor beta chains from one specimen sequenced in a study of vaccination and CD4 T cells after COVID-19. For these TCRs, the target antigens are not known. The assay that was used to sequence DNA from cultured CD4+ T cells was the Oncomine TCR Beta short-read assay. Each CDR3 protein gets one entry after TCRdb re-called the PCR reads with MiXCR. The top ten clones hold approximately 10% of a sample with over 15,000 distinct CDR3 sequences, around 56% of them seen once. Described treatment: approximately 11-day PBMC culture with coronavirus spike peptide pools or control peptides (ViraFEST assay). The specimen was CD4+ T cells from blood, cultured in vitro. These TCRs come from a human donor who had recovered from COVID-19.

This chain uses TRBV6-1 with TRBJ1-3, with unresolved D. V was trimmed by 6 bases and J by 0 bases, leaving 12 bases between them. Germline-derived CDR1 and CDR2 are MNHNS and SASEGT. The CDR3 extends over 15 amino acids. CDR3 bases: TGTGCCAGCAGCGAAAACACCAACTCTGGAAACACCATATATTTT. This translates into CASSENTNSGNTIYF.

This chain uses TRBV6-1 with TRBJ2-3; possibly TRBD1 for D (6 bases). V shed 6 bases and J shed 0 bases, with 13 bases lying between them. Germline CDR1 MNHNS, CDR2 SASEGT. The CDR3 is 15 amino acids. CDR3 loop: CASSRRGTSTDTQYF. The CDR3 DNA reads as TGTGCCAGCAGCCGCAGGGGCACTAGCACAGATACGCAGTATTTT.

The CDR3: CSASDSGNTIYF. The CDR3 DNA follows: TGCAGTGCTAGCGACTCTGGAAACACCATATATTTT. The rearrangement joins TRBV20-1 to TRBJ1-3; D uncertain. Trimming pared 3 bases from V and 0 bases from J, leaving 3 bases between. Germline CDR1 is DFQATT and CDR2 is SNEGSKA (reference sequence). This CDR3 contains 12 residues.

This clonotype was seen a few times. V is TRBV10-3 and J is TRBJ2-3; 14 nucleotides align to TRBD2. Germline V lookup: CDR1 ENHRY, CDR2 SYGVKD. The CDR3 is 18 residues long. The junction had 7 bases not matched to a gene; V was cut back by 5 bases and J by 0 bases. This CDR3 is CAISPGLAGGISTDTQYF. The DNA for the CDR3 is TGTGCCATCAGTCCCGGACTAGCGGGAGGTATTAGCACAGATACGCAGTATTTT.

The V call is TRBV5-4, the J call TRBJ2-7; 7 bases align to TRBD1. The CDR3 runs to 13 residues. Germline assignment: CDR1 SGHNT and CDR2 YYREEE (reference sequence). The ends lost 4 bases at V and 6 bases at J; junction bases unmatched: 7. The CDR3 bases are TGTGCCAGCAGCACTGAACAGGGGCGCGAGCAGTACTTC. Residues: CASSTEQGREQYF.

V is TRBV7-3 and J is TRBJ1-2; tentatively, D is TRBD1 (5 bases). The CDR3 length is 15 residues. V lost 2 bases to trimming and J lost 4 bases, with 14 bases between them. Germline lookup yields CDR1 SGHTA and CDR2 FQGTGA. The CDR3 spells CASSLDGGGVYGYTF. The CDR3 nucleotides are TGTGCCAGCAGCTTAGATGGGGGAGGTGTCTATGGCTACACCTTC.

V usage is TRBV30 and J usage is TRBJ2-5, with D maybe TRBD2 (5 bases). CDR1 is GTSNPN, CDR2 SVGIG, per germline (reference sequence). Trimming took 1 base from V and 1 from J, leaving 16 bases between them. CDR3 length: 16 residues. In DNA, the CDR3 is TGTGCCTGGAGTGCCTTGTCGGGGATAATCCAAGAGACCCAGTACTTC. The encoded protein is CAWSALSGIIQETQYF. The variable domain in full, completed from reference TRBV30 and TRBJ2-5, reads SQTIHQWPATLVQPVGSPLSLECTVEGTSNPNLYWYRQAAGRGLQLLFYSVGIGQISSEVPQNLSASRPQDRQFILSSKKLLLSDSGFYLCAWSALSGIIQETQYFGPGTRLLVL.